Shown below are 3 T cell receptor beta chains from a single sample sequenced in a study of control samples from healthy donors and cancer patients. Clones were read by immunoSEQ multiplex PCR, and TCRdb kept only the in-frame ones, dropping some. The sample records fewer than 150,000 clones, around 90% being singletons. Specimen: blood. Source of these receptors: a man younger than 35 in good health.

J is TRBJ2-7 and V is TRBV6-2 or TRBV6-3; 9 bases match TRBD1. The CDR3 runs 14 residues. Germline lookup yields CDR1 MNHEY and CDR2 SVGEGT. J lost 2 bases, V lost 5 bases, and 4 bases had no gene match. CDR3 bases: TGTGCCAGCAGTCTGGGACAGGGCCCCTACGAGCAGTACTTC. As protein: CASSLGQGPYEQYF.

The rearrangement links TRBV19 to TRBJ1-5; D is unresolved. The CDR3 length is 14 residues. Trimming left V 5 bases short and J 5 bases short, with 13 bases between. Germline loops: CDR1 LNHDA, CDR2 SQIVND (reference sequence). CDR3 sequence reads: CASSSPARDQPQHF. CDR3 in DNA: TGTGCCAGTAGTTCCCCGGCGCGGGATCAGCCCCAGCATTTT. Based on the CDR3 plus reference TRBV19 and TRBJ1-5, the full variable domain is DGGITQSPKYLFRKEGQNVTLSCEQNLNHDAMYWYRQDPGQGLRLIYYSQIVNDFQKGDIAEGYSVSREKKESFPLTVTSAQKNPTAFYLCASSSPARDQPQHFGDGTRLSIL.

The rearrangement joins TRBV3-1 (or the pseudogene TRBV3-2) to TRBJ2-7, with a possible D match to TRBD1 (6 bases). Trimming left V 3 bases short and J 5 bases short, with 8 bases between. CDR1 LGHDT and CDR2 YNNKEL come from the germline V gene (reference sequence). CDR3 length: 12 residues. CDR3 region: CASSQTGDEQYF. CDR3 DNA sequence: TGTGCCAGCAGCCAGACAGGCGACGAGCAGTACTTC.